This T cell receptor beta chain emerged from a study of T-cell reconstitution after alpha-beta-depleted transplantation in children. In this sample, this clonotype turned up many times. CDR3 length: 15 residues. Trimming cost V 3 bases and J 7 bases; bases outside gene matches: 7. CDR1 and CDR2 (germline): GTSNPN, SVGIG (reference sequence). It was with unique molecular identifiers that the TCRbeta library was prepared. TCRdb analysed the PCR reads with MiXCR anew, one entry per CDR3 protein. The sample shows roughly 200,000 distinct CDR3 sequences, about 6.4% of them seen only once. The J gene is TRBJ2-2, the V gene TRBV30; 11 positions agree with TRBD1. The TCR comes from a human donor who donated a stem cell graft to a child with Wiskott-Aldrich syndrome. The sequencing here drew on PBMCs from the stem cell graft donor, taken from the stem cell graft. The CDR3 loop is CAWRSLDRGLGELFF. The DNA for the CDR3 is TGTGCCTGGAGGTCCTTGGACAGGGGGCTCGGGGAGCTGTTTTTT.